A selection of T cell receptor beta chains follows, all from one sample in a study of cytomegalovirus exposure and HLA in healthy donors. Sequenced by immunoSEQ multiplex PCR; TCRdb stores in-frame clones only, minus some. Of 200,000 to 250,000 clones listed, around 80% are singletons. Sequencing input: PBMCs. These receptors were obtained from a boy younger than 10 in good health and CMV-seronegative. Both conserved end residues are part of each CDR3.

TRBV11-2	TRBJ2-3	CASSLSPAGLADTQYF
TRBV29-1	TRBJ2-3	CSAMGANTQYF
TRBV18	TRBJ2-3	CASSPAGGSTDTQYF
TRBV15	TRBJ1-5	CATSRDRGDQPQHF
TRBV7-9	TRBJ1-5	CATAGGNSNQPQHF
TRBV29-1	TRBJ2-2	CSVWTGSSFNGELFF
TRBV19	TRBJ2-5	CASSIQGGETQYF
TRBV30	TRBJ1-1	CAWSRTANTEAFF
TRBV6-1	TRBJ1-2	CASSEASGGAGYGYTF
TRBV6-1	TRBJ1-6	CASGSTGVGSPLHF
TRBV29-1	TRBJ2-1	CSVELLSGNRGPTGYNEQFF
TRBV19	TRBJ2-1	CASSIVSGYNEQFF
TRBV5-1	TRBJ2-1	CASSFSGYNEQFF